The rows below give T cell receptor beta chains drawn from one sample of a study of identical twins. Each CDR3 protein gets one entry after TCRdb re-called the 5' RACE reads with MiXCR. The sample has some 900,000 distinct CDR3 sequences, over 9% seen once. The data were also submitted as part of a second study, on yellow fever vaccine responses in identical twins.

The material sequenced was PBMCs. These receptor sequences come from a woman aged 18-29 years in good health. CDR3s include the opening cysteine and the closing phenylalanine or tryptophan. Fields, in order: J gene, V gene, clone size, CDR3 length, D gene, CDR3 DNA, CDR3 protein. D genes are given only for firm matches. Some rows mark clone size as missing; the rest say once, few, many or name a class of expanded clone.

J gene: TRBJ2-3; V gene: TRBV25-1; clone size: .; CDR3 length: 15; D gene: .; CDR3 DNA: TGTGCCAGCAGGGAAACAGGGCTTGAGACAGATACGCAGTATTTT; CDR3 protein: CASRETGLETDTQYF
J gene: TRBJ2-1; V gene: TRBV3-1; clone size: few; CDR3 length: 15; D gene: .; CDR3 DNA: TGTGCCAGTCTCAACGGGGCTACCCAAGACAATGAGCAGTTCTTC; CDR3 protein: CASLNGATQDNEQFF
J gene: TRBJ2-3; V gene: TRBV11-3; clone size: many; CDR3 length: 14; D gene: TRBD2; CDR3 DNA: TGTGCCAGCAGCTTGAGCGGGGGGCCAGATACGCAGTATTTT; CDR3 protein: CASSLSGGPDTQYF
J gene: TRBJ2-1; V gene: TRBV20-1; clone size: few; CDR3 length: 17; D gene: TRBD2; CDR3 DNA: TGCAGTGCTAGGGACGGCCCGCTAGCGGGGGGTGTCAATGAGCAGTTCTTC; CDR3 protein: CSARDGPLAGGVNEQFF
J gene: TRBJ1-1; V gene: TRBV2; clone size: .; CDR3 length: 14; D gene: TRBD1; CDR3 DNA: TGTGCCAGCAGGGTGGACAGGGGGCAAACTGAAGCTTTCTTT; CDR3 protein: CASRVDRGQTEAFF
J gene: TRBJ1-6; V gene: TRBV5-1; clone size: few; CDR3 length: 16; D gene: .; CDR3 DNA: TGCGCCAGCAGCTTGAGTCCCACAGGTCAGGATTCACCCCTCCACTTT; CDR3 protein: CASSLSPTGQDSPLHF
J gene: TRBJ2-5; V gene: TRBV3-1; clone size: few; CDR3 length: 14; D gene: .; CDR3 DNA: TGTGCCAGCAGCCAAGATTGGCAGCAAGAGACCCAGTACTTC; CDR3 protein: CASSQDWQQETQYF
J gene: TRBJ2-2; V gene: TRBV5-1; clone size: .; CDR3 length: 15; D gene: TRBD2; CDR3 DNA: TGCGCCAGCAGCCAGAGGACTAGCCCGTCCGGGGAGCTGTTTTTT; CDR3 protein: CASSQRTSPSGELFF
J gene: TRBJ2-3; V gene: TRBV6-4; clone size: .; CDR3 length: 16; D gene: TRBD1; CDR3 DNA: TGTGCCAGCAGTGAAGGGACAGGGCAGGGGACAGATACGCAGTATTTT; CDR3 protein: CASSEGTGQGTDTQYF
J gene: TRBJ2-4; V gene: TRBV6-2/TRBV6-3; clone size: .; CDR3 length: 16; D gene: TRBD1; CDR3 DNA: TGTGCCAGCAGTTACTCTGACAGGGGGACAAAAAACATTCAGTACTTC; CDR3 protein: CASSYSDRGTKNIQYF
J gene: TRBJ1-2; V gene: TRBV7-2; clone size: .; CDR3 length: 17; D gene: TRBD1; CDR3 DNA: TGTGCCAGCAGCTTATTCTCGGGACAGGGACCTAACTATGGCTACACCTTC; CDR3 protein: CASSLFSGQGPNYGYTF
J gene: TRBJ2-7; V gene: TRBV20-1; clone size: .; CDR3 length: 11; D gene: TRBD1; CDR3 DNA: TGCAGTGCTAACAGGGGTTACGAGCAGTACTTC; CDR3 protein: CSANRGYEQYF
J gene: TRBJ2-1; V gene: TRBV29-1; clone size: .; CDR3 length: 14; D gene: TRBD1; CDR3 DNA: TGCAGCGTCACCCTGGGGACAGGGGGTGATGAGCAGTTCTTC; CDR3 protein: CSVTLGTGGDEQFF
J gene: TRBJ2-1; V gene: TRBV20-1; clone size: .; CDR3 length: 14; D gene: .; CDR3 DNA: TGCAGTGCTAGTGGCAGGGATACTGACAATGAGCAGTTCTTC; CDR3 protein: CSASGRDTDNEQFF
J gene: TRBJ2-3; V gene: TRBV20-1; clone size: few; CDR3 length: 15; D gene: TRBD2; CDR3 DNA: TGCAGTGCTAGAGGACTAGCGGGAACGACAGATACGCAGTATTTT; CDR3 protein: CSARGLAGTTDTQYF
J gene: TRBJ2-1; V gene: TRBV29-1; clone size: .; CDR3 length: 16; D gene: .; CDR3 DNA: TGCAGCGTTGATGTAGCGGCTTACAGCTCCTACAATGAGCAGTTCTTC; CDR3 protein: CSVDVAAYSSYNEQFF
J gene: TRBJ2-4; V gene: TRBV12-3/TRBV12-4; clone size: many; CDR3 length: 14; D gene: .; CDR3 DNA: TGTGCCAGCCACGATGACAGAGCCAAAAACATTCAGTACTTC; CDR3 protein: CASHDDRAKNIQYF
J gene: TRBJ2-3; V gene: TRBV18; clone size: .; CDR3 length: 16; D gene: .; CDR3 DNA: TGTGCCAGCTCACCAGCGAGGGTCCCCAGCACAGATACGCAGTATTTT; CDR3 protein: CASSPARVPSTDTQYF
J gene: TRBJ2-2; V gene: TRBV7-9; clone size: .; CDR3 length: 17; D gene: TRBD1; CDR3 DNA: TGTGCCAGCAGCTCCAACTCCAGGGGGCGTTATGGCGGGGAGCTGTTTTTT; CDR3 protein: CASSSNSRGRYGGELFF
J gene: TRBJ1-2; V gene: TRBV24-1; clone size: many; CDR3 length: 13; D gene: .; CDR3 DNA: TGTGCCACCAGTCGGGACGGAAACTATGGCTACACCTTC; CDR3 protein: CATSRDGNYGYTF
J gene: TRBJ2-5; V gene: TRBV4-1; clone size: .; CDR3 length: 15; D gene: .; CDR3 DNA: TGCGCCAGCAGCAAAGGGTCTATGAACAGGGAGACCCAGTACTTC; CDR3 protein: CASSKGSMNRETQYF
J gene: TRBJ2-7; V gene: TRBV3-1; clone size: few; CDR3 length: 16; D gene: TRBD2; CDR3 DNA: TGTGCCAGCAGCAACTCCGGGACTAGTCGGCAGTACGAGCAGTACTTC; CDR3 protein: CASSNSGTSRQYEQYF
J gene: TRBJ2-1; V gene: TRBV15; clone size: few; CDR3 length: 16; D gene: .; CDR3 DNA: TGTGCCACCAGCAGAGGCGGTGGGAGCGGCTACAATGAGCAGTTCTTC; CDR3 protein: CATSRGGGSGYNEQFF
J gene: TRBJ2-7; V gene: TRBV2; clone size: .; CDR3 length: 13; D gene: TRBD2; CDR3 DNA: TGTGCCAGCAATCTAGCGGGGCACTACGAGCAGTACTTC; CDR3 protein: CASNLAGHYEQYF
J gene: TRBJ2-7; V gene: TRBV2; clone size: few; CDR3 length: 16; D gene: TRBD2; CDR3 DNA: TGTGCCAGCAGTGAAAGGACTAGCGGGAGATCCTACGAGCAGTACTTC; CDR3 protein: CASSERTSGRSYEQYF
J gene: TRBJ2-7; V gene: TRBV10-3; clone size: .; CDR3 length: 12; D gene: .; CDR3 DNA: TGTGCCATCAGTGAGGCACGGTACGAGCAGTACTTC; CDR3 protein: CAISEARYEQYF
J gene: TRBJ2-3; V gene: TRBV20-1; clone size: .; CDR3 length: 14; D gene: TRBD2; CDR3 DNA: TGCAGTGCTAGTACTAGCGGGGGTTCAGATACGCAGTATTTT; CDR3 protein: CSASTSGGSDTQYF
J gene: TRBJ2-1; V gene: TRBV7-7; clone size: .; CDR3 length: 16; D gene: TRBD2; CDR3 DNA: TGTGCCAGCAGACCGATGACTAGCGGGACCTACAATGAGCAGTTCTTC; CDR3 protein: CASRPMTSGTYNEQFF
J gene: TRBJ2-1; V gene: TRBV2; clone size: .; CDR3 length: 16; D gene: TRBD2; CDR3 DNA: TGTGCCAGCAGTGACCAGCGGGAGTACCGGTATAATGAGCAGTTCTTC; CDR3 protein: CASSDQREYRYNEQFF
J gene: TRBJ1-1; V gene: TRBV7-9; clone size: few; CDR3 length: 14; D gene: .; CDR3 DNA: TGTGCCAGCAGCTTCGGGGCGCAGGGCACTGAAGCTTTCTTT; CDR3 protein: CASSFGAQGTEAFF
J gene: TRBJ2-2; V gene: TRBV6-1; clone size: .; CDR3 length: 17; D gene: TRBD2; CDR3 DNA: TGTGCCAGCAGTCGAACACTAGCGGGAGGGCCCGCCGGGGAGCTGTTTTTT; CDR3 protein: CASSRTLAGGPAGELFF
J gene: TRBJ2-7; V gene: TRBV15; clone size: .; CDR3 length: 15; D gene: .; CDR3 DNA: TGTGCCACCAGTCGTAAGGGGGGGGCCGCCTACGAGCAGTACTTC; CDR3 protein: CATSRKGGAAYEQYF
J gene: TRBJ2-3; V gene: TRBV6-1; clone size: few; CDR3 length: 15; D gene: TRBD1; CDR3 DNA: TGTGCCAGCAGTCCTCCCGGGACAGTCACAGATACGCAGTATTTT; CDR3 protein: CASSPPGTVTDTQYF
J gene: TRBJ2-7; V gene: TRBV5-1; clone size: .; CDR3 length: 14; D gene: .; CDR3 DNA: TGCGCCAGCAGCTTGTGGCAGGGTACCGCCGAGCAGTACTTC; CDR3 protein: CASSLWQGTAEQYF
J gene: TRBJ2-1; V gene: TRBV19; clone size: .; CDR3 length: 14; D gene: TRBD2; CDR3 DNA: TGTGCCAGTACTGGCGGGAGGGCCGTTAATGAGCAGTTCTTC; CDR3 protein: CASTGGRAVNEQFF
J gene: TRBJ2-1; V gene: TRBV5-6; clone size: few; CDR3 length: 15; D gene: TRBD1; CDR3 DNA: TGTGCCAGCAGCTACCCGGGGGACAGGGTATATGAGCAGTTCTTC; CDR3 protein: CASSYPGDRVYEQFF
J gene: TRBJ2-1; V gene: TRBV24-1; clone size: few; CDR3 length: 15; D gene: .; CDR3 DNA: TGTGCCACCAGTGATTTAGGGACTCTAACCAATGAGCAGTTCTTC; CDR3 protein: CATSDLGTLTNEQFF
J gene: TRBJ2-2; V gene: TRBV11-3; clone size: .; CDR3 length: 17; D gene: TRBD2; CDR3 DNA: TGTGCCAGCGAGGGGGCTAGCGGGAGGCGGGGCACCGGGGAGCTGTTTTTT; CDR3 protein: CASEGASGRRGTGELFF
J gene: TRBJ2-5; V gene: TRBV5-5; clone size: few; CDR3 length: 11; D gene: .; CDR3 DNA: TGTGCCAGCAGCTCCTTGGGGGACCAGTACTTC; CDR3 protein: CASSSLGDQYF
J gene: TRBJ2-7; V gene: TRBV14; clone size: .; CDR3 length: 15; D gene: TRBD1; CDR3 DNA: TGTGCCAGCAGCCTCAGGACAGGGAATTGGAACGAGCAGTACTTC; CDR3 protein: CASSLRTGNWNEQYF
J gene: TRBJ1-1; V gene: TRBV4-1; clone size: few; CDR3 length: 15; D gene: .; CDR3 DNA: TGCGCCAGCAGCCAAGGACAGGCGTGGAACACTGAAGCTTTCTTT; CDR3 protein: CASSQGQAWNTEAFF
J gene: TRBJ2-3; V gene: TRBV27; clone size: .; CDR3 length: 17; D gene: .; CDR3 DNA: TGTGCCAGCAGTATCACTCCCGGGACCAAGGTACCAGATACGCAGTATTTT; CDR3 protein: CASSITPGTKVPDTQYF
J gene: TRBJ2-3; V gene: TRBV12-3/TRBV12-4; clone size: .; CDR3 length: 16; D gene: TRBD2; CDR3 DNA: TGTGCCAGCAGTTTGGGGGAGGGAAGACGCACAGATACGCAGTATTTT; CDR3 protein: CASSLGEGRRTDTQYF
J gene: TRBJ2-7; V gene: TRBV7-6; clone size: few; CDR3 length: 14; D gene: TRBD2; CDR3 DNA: TGTGCCAGCAGCGAAGCGGGAGGGCCTGACGAGCAGTACTTC; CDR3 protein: CASSEAGGPDEQYF
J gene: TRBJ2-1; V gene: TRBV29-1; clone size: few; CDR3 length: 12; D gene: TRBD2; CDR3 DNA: TGCAGCGCCACTAGCGGGAGGGATGAGCAGTTCTTC; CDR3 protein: CSATSGRDEQFF
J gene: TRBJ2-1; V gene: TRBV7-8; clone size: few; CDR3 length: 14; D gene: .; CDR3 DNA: TGTGCCAGCACCCTCCCACAACCGTACAATGAGCAGTTCTTC; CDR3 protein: CASTLPQPYNEQFF
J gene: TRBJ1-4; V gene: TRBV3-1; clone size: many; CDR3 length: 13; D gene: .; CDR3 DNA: TGTGCCAGCAGCTCGGCAGGGATAGAAAAACTGTTTTTT; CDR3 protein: CASSSAGIEKLFF
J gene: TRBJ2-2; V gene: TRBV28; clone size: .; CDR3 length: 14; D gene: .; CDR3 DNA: TGTGCCAGCAGTTCGGGATCTACCACCGGGGAGCTGTTTTTT; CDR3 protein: CASSSGSTTGELFF
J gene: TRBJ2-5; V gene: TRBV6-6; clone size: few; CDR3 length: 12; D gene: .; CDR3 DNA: TGTGCCAGCAACAGCCGCCAAGAGACCCAGTACTTC; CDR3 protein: CASNSRQETQYF
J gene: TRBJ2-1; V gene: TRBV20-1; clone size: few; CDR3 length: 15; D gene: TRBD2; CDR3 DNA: TGCAGTGCTAGAGATTGGGAGGGCTCCTACAATGAGCAGTTCTTC; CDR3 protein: CSARDWEGSYNEQFF
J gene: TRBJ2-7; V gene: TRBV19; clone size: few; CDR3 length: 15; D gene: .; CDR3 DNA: TGTGCCAGTAGTATCCGGCGCACAGGCCCGGACGAGCAGTACTTC; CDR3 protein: CASSIRRTGPDEQYF